Following are 18 T cell receptor beta chains from one sample sequenced in a study of control samples from healthy donors and cancer patients. The method was immunoSEQ multiplex PCR; TCRdb's version includes in-frame clones alone and lacks a portion of them. The table has some 140,000 clones, 75% to 90% seen once; the top ten hold approximately 9.4%. The material sequenced was blood. The receptors shown here come from a woman in her 30s in good health.

This clone was counted a single time. V gene TRBV10-3 combines with J gene TRBJ2-1, with 8 bases that match TRBD2. The trim removed 1 base at V and 5 bases at J, leaving 4 bases unmatched. Germline V gives CDR1 ENHRY, CDR2 SYGVKD. This CDR3 contains 15 residues. For the CDR3, the DNA is TGTGCCATCAGTGAGTACTTAGCGGGGAACAATGAGCAGTTCTTC. Its translation: CAISEYLAGNNEQFF.

The chain is built from TRBV13 and TRBJ2-1; unclear D gene. Deletions cut 1 base from V and 6 bases from J, with 13 bases between. In germline, CDR1 is PRHDT, CDR2 FYEKMQ (reference sequence). The CDR3 is made up of 15 amino acids. This CDR3 reads CASSLERPDGNEQFF. CDR3 nucleotides: TGTGCCAGCAGCTTAGAGCGCCCGGACGGCAATGAGCAGTTCTTC.

This clone was seen more than once but under ten times. The CDR3 bases are TGTGCCAGCAGTGGAACAGCGTCCTACGAGCAGTACTTC. Amino acid sequence: CASSGTASYEQYF. V is TRBV2 and J is TRBJ2-7; D remains ambiguous. In germline, CDR1 is SNHLY, CDR2 FYNNEI. V was clipped by 4 bases and J by 1 base, with 8 bases between them. The CDR3 has 13 residues.

The CDR3 bases are TGTGCCTGGGGAAACACCGGGGTCGTGAGAAACACCATATATTTT. Its translation: CAWGNTGVVRNTIYF. The V call is TRBV30, the J call TRBJ1-3; D is unresolved. V shed 5 bases and J shed 5 bases, with 19 bases lying between them. Germline CDR1 is GTSNPN and CDR2 is SVGIG (reference sequence). This CDR3 comprises 15 residues.

The CDR3 sequence is CASSGLAYEQYF. The CDR3 bases are TGCGCCAGCAGTGGTCTGGCCTACGAGCAGTACTTC. The chain links TRBV10-2 to TRBJ2-7; D gene uncertain. V was trimmed by 4 bases and J by 2 bases, leaving 6 bases between them. This CDR3 region has 12 residues. CDR1 is WSHSY, CDR2 SAAADI, per germline.

The chain employs TRBV5-1 and TRBJ2-1, with D uncertain. Germline lookup yields CDR1 SGHRS and CDR2 YFSETQ. The CDR3 is 14 amino acids. V was cut by 5 bases and J by 4 bases, with 13 bases left in between. DNA of the CDR3: TGCGCCAGCAGTGACCAGGACCCTTACAATGAGCAGTTCTTC. It yields the protein CASSDQDPYNEQFF.

The V and J genes are TRBV30 and TRBJ1-1, with no clear D. Trimming pared 2 bases from V and 0 bases from J, leaving 10 bases between. Germline assignment: CDR1 GTSNPN and CDR2 SVGIG (reference sequence). CDR3 size: 14 residues. CDR3 loop: CAWSFRTVNTEAFF. The CDR3, as DNA: TGTGCCTGGAGTTTCCGGACCGTGAACACTGAAGCTTTCTTT.

The chain employs TRBV5-6 and TRBJ1-2; D not resolved. The CDR3 runs to 13 residues. The ends were cut back, 4 bases at V and 4 bases at J, with 11 bases in the middle. CDR1 is SGHDT and CDR2 is YYEEEE in the germline V gene. The CDR3 coding sequence is TGTGCCAGCAGCAACCGACCCAGCTATGGCTACACCTTC. This translates into CASSNRPSYGYTF.

J is TRBJ2-3 and V is TRBV28; TRBD2 matches 13 bases. The ends lost 6 bases at V and 4 bases at J; junction bases unmatched: 10. The CDR3 contains 17 residues. Looked up from germline, CDR1 is MDHEN and CDR2 is SYDVKM. Here the CDR3 reads CASSSGTSGIAADTQYF. The CDR3 bases are TGTGCCAGCAGCTCCGGGACTAGCGGGATCGCGGCAGATACGCAGTATTTT. The full variable domain, its missing parts supplied by reference TRBV28 and TRBJ2-3, is DVKVTQSSRYLVKRTGEKVFLECVQDMDHENMFWYRQDPGLGLRLIYFSYDVKMKEKGDIPEGYSVSREKKERFSLILESASTNQTSMYLCASSSGTSGIAADTQYFGPGTRLTVL.

The chain recombines TRBV5-1 with TRBJ2-7; 7 bases align to TRBD1. Trimming cost V 3 bases and J 7 bases; bases outside gene matches: 13. This CDR3 contains 15 residues. In germline, CDR1 is SGHRS, CDR2 YFSETQ. CDR3 sequence (DNA): TGCGCCAGCAGCTGGCATCAGGGGGATCTAGGAGAGCAGTACTTC. It encodes CASSWHQGDLGEQYF.

V and J are TRBV29-1 and TRBJ2-1; weak D call: TRBD2 (5 bases). This CDR3 has 13 residues. The germline V and J ends were trimmed by 7 bases and 0 bases, with 10 bases remaining between them. Per germline, CDR1 SQVTM and CDR2 ANQGSEA. CDR3 sequence reads: CSARTVSYNEQFF. Here the CDR3 DNA reads TGCAGCGCGCGGACTGTCTCCTACAATGAGCAGTTCTTC.

V usage is TRBV27 and J usage is TRBJ1-1; a weak D match, TRBD1 (6 bases). This CDR3 has 14 amino acids. Germline lookup yields CDR1 MNHEY and CDR2 SMNVEV (reference sequence). The V end was cut by 3 bases, the J end by 1 base, with 9 bases between. The CDR3 coding sequence is TGTGCCAGCAGTTTTCGACAGGCGAACACTGAAGCTTTCTTT. The encoded protein is CASSFRQANTEAFF.

The chain links TRBV6-4 to TRBJ1-6; tentatively, D is TRBD1 (5 bases). Germline loops: CDR1 MRHNA, CDR2 SNTAGT. This CDR3 comprises 14 residues. Trimming took 4 bases from V and 10 from J, leaving 14 bases between them. DNA of the CDR3: TGTGCCAGCAGTGTCGCACAGGACGGATCACCCCTCCACTTT. Its translation: CASSVAQDGSPLHF.

The chain has TRBV30 and TRBJ1-2, with 12 bases lining up with TRBD1. V lost 2 bases to trimming and J lost 7 bases; unmatched junction nucleotides: 11. The germline gives CDR1 GTSNPN, CDR2 SVGIG (reference sequence). There are 16 residues in the CDR3. CDR3 region: CAWSRGTGGGEIGYTF. The DNA of the CDR3 is TGTGCCTGGAGTCGAGGGACAGGGGGCGGAGAAATTGGCTACACCTTC.

The chain couples TRBV29-1 to TRBJ1-4; 9 bases align to TRBD1. V was clipped by 2 bases and J by 8 bases; unmatched bases: 6. The germline V gene has CDR1 SQVTM and CDR2 ANQGSEA. There are 14 residues in the CDR3. The CDR3 here is CSVESGQGREKLFF. The CDR3 region has the DNA TGCAGCGTTGAATCGGGACAGGGACGGGAAAAACTGTTTTTT.

The chain is built from TRBV6-4 and TRBJ2-3; TRBD2 aligns across 7 bases. V lost 2 bases and J lost 3; bases outside the gene matches: 5. In germline, CDR1 is MRHNA, CDR2 SNTAGT. The CDR3 spans 15 residues. Here the CDR3 reads CASSDGAGETDTQYF. The CDR3 DNA follows: TGTGCCAGCAGTGACGGGGCGGGAGAAACAGATACGCAGTATTTT.

Concerning this clone: Sequence at one end of the junction differs from germline and may be a read error. This sequence joins TRBV7-7 and TRBJ2-1, with TRBD2 matching 10 bases. Germline CDR1 and CDR2: SSHAT and FNYEAQ (reference sequence). CDR3 length equals 15 residues. In nucleotides, the CDR3 is TGTGCTAGCAGCTTAGCTAGCGGGAGCTGGAATGAGCAGTTCTTC. It encodes CASSLASGSWNEQFF.

V gene TRBV5-1 combines with J gene TRBJ2-7; D is unresolved. V dropped 6 bases and J dropped 3 bases, with 7 bases sitting between them. The CDR3 runs 11 residues. CDR1 and CDR2 (germline): SGHRS, YFSETQ. CDR3 nucleotides: TGCGCCAGCACCAGCAGCTACGAGCAGTACTTC. This sequence encodes CASTSSYEQYF.